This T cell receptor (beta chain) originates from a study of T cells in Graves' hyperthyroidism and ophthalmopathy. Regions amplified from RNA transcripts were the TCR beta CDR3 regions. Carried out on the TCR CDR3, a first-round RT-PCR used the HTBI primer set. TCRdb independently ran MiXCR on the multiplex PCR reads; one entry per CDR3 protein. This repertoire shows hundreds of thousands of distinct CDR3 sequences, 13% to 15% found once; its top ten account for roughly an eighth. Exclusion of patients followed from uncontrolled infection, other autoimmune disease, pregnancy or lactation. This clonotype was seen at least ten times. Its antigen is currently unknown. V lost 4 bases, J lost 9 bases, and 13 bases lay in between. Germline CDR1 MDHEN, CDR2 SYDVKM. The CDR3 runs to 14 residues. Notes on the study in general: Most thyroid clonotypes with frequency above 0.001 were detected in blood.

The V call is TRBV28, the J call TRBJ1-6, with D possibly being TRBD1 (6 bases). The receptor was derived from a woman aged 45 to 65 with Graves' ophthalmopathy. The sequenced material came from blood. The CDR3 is CASSSAGGLSPLHF. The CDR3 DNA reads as TGTGCCAGCAGTTCGGCGGGGGGCCTTTCACCCCTCCACTTT.